These 8 T cell receptor beta chains share one sample of origin, sequenced in a study of PD-1 blockade in classical Hodgkin lymphoma. The sample's time point: cycle 4 day 1 (C4D1), after less than 7 weeks of nivolumab. Brentuximab vedotin exposure varied, and every patient relapsed after autologous stem cell transplantation. Measured with immunoSEQ multiplex PCR; TCRdb has only the in-frame clones, and not every one. The sample contains fewer than 30,000 clones, roughly 72% of which appear only once. The source material was peripheral blood mononuclear cells (PBMCs), sampled before the fourth cycle of nivolumab. The receptors were sampled from a human donor with classical Hodgkin lymphoma.

The chain combines TRBV14 with TRBJ1-2; no definite D call. Trimming cost V 1 base and J 5 bases, with 11 bases left between them. This CDR3 has 14 residues. Germline lookup yields CDR1 SGHDN and CDR2 FVKESK. The CDR3 DNA sequence: TGTGCCAGCAGCCAAGCTAACCGCGGGTATGGCTACACCTTC. Translating it yields CASSQANRGYGYTF.

The rearrangement uses TRBV2 and TRBJ2-5, with D hard to call. Trimming took off 4 bases at V and 3 bases at J, with 12 bases between the two ends. Looked up from germline, CDR1 is SNHLY and CDR2 is FYNNEI. The CDR3 is made up of 14 amino acids. As DNA, the CDR3 is TGTGCCAGCAGTGCCGGACGGCTGAAAGAGACCCAGTACTTC. It translates to CASSAGRLKETQYF.

The V gene is TRBV5-1, the J gene TRBJ2-2; no clear D gene. The V gene lost 1 base and the J gene lost 7 bases, with 8 bases spanning the gap. Germline V gives CDR1 SGHRS, CDR2 YFSETQ. The CDR3 has 13 amino acids. CDR3: CASSLLVGGELFF. CDR3 nucleotide sequence: TGCGCCAGCAGCTTGTTGGTAGGCGGGGAGCTGTTTTTT.

CDR3 nucleotides: TGTGCCAGCAGCGGACTAGCGGGAGACGGGGCCGGGGAGCTGTTTTTT. Translating gives CASSGLAGDGAGELFF. The V call is TRBV9, the J call TRBJ2-2; 12 nucleotides align to TRBD2. Germline CDR1 is SGDLS and CDR2 is YYNGEE. The CDR3 has 16 amino acids. V was clipped by 3 bases and J by 6 bases; unmatched bases: 6.

The genes are TRBV19 and TRBJ2-3; D perhaps matches TRBD2 (6 bases). Germline V gives CDR1 LNHDA, CDR2 SQIVND (reference sequence). CDR3 size: 14 residues. Trimming took 6 bases from V and 6 from J, leaving 16 bases between them. CDR3 in amino acids: CASSATLAGDTQYF. Written as DNA, the CDR3 is TGTGCCAGTAGCGCAACCCTCGCGGGGGATACGCAGTATTTT. Full variable domain (remainder filled in from reference TRBV19 and TRBJ2-3): DGGITQSPKYLFRKEGQNVTLSCEQNLNHDAMYWYRQDPGQGLRLIYYSQIVNDFQKGDIAEGYSVSREKKESFPLTVTSAQKNPTAFYLCASSATLAGDTQYFGPGTRLTVL.

Here the CDR3 reads CASSQDGTNGYYEQYF. The CDR3 bases are TGCGCCAGCAGCCAAGATGGAACGAACGGTTACTACGAGCAGTACTTC. The chain is built from TRBV4-3 and TRBJ2-7; no reliable D call. This CDR3 region has 16 residues. Trimming stripped 0 bases from V and 3 bases from J, with 15 bases between. CDR1 and CDR2 from the germline V gene are LGHNA and YSLEER.

This chain joins TRBV18 and TRBJ2-1, with TRBD1 identical over 8 bases. Germline V CDR1 and CDR2: KGHSH, LQKENI. V gave up 6 bases and J gave up 3 bases; unmatched junction bases: 4. This CDR3 comprises 14 residues. The CDR3 sequence: CASSRTGYYNEQFF. CDR3 DNA: TGTGCCAGCTCGCGGACAGGGTACTACAATGAGCAGTTCTTC. The complete variable domain, with remaining parts taken from reference TRBV18 and TRBJ2-1, reads NAGVMQNPRHLVRRRGQEARLRCSPMKGHSHVYWYRQLPEEGLKFMVYLQKENIIDESGMPKERFSAEFPKEGPSILRIQQVVRGDSAAYFCASSRTGYYNEQFFGPGTRLTVL.

This clone has only a few counts. V is TRBV30 and J is TRBJ1-1, with no clear D. Germline CDR1 is GTSNPN and CDR2 is SVGIG (reference sequence). The V and J ends lost 0 bases and 3 bases respectively, with 11 bases between them. This CDR3 comprises 14 residues. CDR3 in DNA: TGTGCCTGGAGTGTACGGTGGGAGGACACTGAAGCTTTCTTT. It encodes CAWSVRWEDTEAFF.